The present TCR beta chain was sequenced within a study of radiotherapy plus CTLA-4 blockade in lung cancer. Study in general: Objective responses were seen in 18% of patients, disease control in 25% to 35%. Regarding the study as a whole: Early clonal dynamics of blood T cells, together with interferon-beta, were reported as the best response predictor. Expansion of tumor-derived TCR clones was observed in blood after radiotherapy plus ipilimumab.

As regards this clone: What it binds is unknown.

Germline CDR1 SGHKS, CDR2 YYEKEE (reference sequence). V was cut by 0 bases and J by 7 bases, with 17 bases left in between. The CDR3 is made up of 17 amino acids. Focal radiation plus CTLA-4 blockade with ipilimumab was given to patients with chemo-refractory metastatic non-small-cell lung cancer. Clones were read by immunoSEQ multiplex PCR, and TCRdb kept only the in-frame ones, dropping some. The table shows 40,000 to 50,000 clones, with 70% to 80% occurring only once. The clonotype was recovered from a human donor with non-small cell lung cancer who had stable disease on radiotherapy plus ipilimumab. Sequences were derived from peripheral blood, sampled from a patient treated with radiotherapy plus ipilimumab. This chain joins TRBV5-5 and TRBJ1-6, with a possible D match to TRBD1 (6 bases). DNA of the CDR3: TGTGCCAGCAGCTTGGCGGGCGGGGGCGTGAAGAATTCACCCCTCCACTTT. Residues: CASSLAGGGVKNSPLHF.